The 17 T cell receptor beta chains given below trace back to one sample, sequenced in a study of cytomegalovirus exposure and HLA in healthy donors. The PCR was carried out with 60 Vbeta primers and 13 Jbeta primers. Sequencing was performed with immunoSEQ multiplex PCR; in TCRdb, only in-frame clones are kept and a portion is missing. The sample lists about 93,000 clones, around 80% occurring once. The sample consisted of PBMCs. The receptors derive from a man between 25 and 39 years old in good health and CMV-seronegative.

V usage is TRBV6-5 and J usage is TRBJ1-1; D possibly corresponds to TRBD1 (5 bases). Trimming left V 6 bases short and J 3 bases short, with 17 bases between. The germline V gene has CDR1 MNHEY and CDR2 SVGAGI. The CDR3 runs 15 residues. The DNA of the CDR3 is TGTGCCAGCAGCTCGGGTTACTGGGGGGACACTGAAGCTTTCTTT. Its protein product is CASSSGYWGDTEAFF.

A single count supports this clone. The chain links TRBV6-5 to TRBJ1-2; 9 bases are a match to TRBD1. Germline-derived CDR1 and CDR2 are MNHEY and SVGAGI. The CDR3 consists of 14 residues. The ends lost 6 bases at V and 3 bases at J; junction bases unmatched: 5. CDR3: CASRGQGEYYGYTF. The CDR3 DNA reads as TGTGCCAGCAGGGGACAGGGAGAATACTATGGCTACACCTTC.

This chain joins TRBV19 and TRBJ2-2, with a possible D match to TRBD1 (6 bases). This CDR3 has 18 residues. Trimming removed 5 bases at V and 4 bases at J, with 23 bases between. Germline loops: CDR1 LNHDA, CDR2 SQIVND (reference sequence). The CDR3 DNA reads TGTGCCAGTAGTTACTCTGGACAGCTACAAAAAGGCACCGGGGAGCTGTTTTTT. Translating it yields CASSYSGQLQKGTGELFF.

The chain uses TRBV20-1 and TRBJ1-1, with TRBD1 identical over 8 bases. In germline, CDR1 is DFQATT, CDR2 SNEGSKA (reference sequence). The CDR3 loop spans 11 amino acids. CDR3 in amino acids: CRIYRGTEAFF. The CDR3 DNA reads TGCAGGATTTACAGGGGGACTGAAGCTTTCTTT.

This clone was counted a single time. J is TRBJ2-1 and V is TRBV4-2; TRBD2 matches 7 bases. Germline V gene lookup returns CDR1 LGHNA and CDR2 YNFKEQ. This CDR3 comprises 15 residues. The V segment lost 4 bases and the J segment 3 bases; nucleotides outside the gene matches: 6. The CDR3 coding sequence is TGTGCCAGCAGCCTCCGTGGGGGGGACTACAATGAGCAGTTCTTC. It specifies CASSLRGGDYNEQFF.

The chain couples TRBV7-2 to TRBJ2-2; 12 bases are shared with TRBD1. The germline V gene has CDR1 SGHTA and CDR2 FQGNSA. The CDR3 is 15 amino acids. V shed 4 bases, J shed 7 bases, and the junction held 4 bases outside the gene matches. The CDR3: CASSSGQGANGELFF. The CDR3 coding sequence is TGTGCCAGCAGCTCGGGACAGGGGGCGAACGGGGAGCTGTTTTTT.

The J gene is TRBJ1-3, the V gene TRBV5-1; TRBD1 might be the D (5 bases). There are 16 residues in the CDR3. CDR1 and CDR2 (germline): SGHRS, YFSETQ. The ends were cut back, 2 bases at V and 2 bases at J, with 14 bases in the middle. CDR3 sequence: CASSFSRVKAGNTIYF. For the CDR3, the DNA is TGCGCCAGCAGCTTTTCCAGGGTAAAGGCTGGAAACACCATATATTTT.

V is TRBV25-1 and J is TRBJ2-7; D perhaps matches TRBD1 (5 bases). The CDR3 has 14 amino acids. CDR1 and CDR2 (germline): MGHDK, SYGVNS. The V gene lost 2 bases and the J gene lost 5 bases, with 13 bases spanning the gap. The CDR3 sequence: CASSESQGRNEQYF. CDR3 nucleotides: TGTGCCAGCAGTGAAAGCCAGGGTCGGAACGAGCAGTACTTC.

V usage is TRBV10-3 and J usage is TRBJ2-2, with 15 bases fitting TRBD2. The trim removed 3 bases at V and 2 bases at J, leaving 13 bases unmatched. The germline CDR1 and CDR2 sequences are ENHRY and SYGVKD. The CDR3 has 21 residues. CDR3 amino acids: CAISETLPGLAGGSNTGELFF. For the CDR3, the DNA is TGTGCCATCAGTGAAACACTTCCGGGACTAGCGGGAGGTAGCAACACCGGGGAGCTGTTTTTT.

This chain uses TRBV15 with TRBJ1-2, with D possibly matching TRBD1 (5 bases). CDR1 is LNHNV, CDR2 YYDKDF, per germline (reference sequence). Trimming removed 5 bases at V and 4 bases at J, with 14 bases between. The CDR3 is 14 amino acids. The CDR3 coding sequence is TGTGCCACCAGCGAGTCAACAGGCCCCTATGGCTACACCTTC. Translating it yields CATSESTGPYGYTF.

The J gene is TRBJ2-7, the V gene TRBV11-2; TRBD1 matches at 7 bases. Per the germline V gene, CDR1 is SGHAT and CDR2 is FQNNGV. The trim removed 5 bases at V and 0 bases at J, leaving 7 bases unmatched. This CDR3 comprises 15 residues. The CDR3 protein is CASSGGQFSSYEQYV. The CDR3, as DNA: TGTGCCAGCAGCGGGGGACAGTTTAGCTCCTACGAGCAGTACGTC.

The rearrangement links TRBV5-1 to TRBJ2-2, with 7 bases aligning to TRBD1. The germline V gene encodes CDR1 SGHRS and CDR2 YFSETQ. The V segment lost 2 bases and the J segment 5 bases; nucleotides outside the gene matches: 6. The CDR3 has 15 residues. The CDR3 DNA reads TGCGCCAGCAGCTTTACGACAGGGAGTACCGGGGAGCTGTTTTTT. This translates into CASSFTTGSTGELFF.

Written as DNA, the CDR3 is TGTGCCAGCAGTTTAGGGGGGAGAGAGCAGTTCTTC. This encodes CASSLGGREQFF. J is TRBJ2-1 and V is TRBV28; perhaps TRBD2 as D (6 bases). This CDR3 is built from 12 residues. V lost 2 bases, J lost 10 bases, and 9 bases lay in between. CDR1 and CDR2 (germline): MDHEN, SYDVKM.

The rearrangement links TRBV7-9 to TRBJ2-5; a weak D match, TRBD2 (6 bases). The CDR3 has 14 residues. V was pared by 1 base and J by 4 bases, with 10 bases between. CDR1 is SEHNR, CDR2 FQNEAQ, per germline (reference sequence). The CDR3 nucleotides read TGTGCCAGCAGCTTAGTGAGGAGGGCAGAGACCCAGTACTTC. The encoded protein is CASSLVRRAETQYF.

V usage is TRBV12-5 and J usage is TRBJ2-3, with 8 bases aligning to TRBD2. This CDR3 is 15 amino acids long. Germline V gene sequence: CDR1 LGHNT, CDR2 FRNRAP. Germline trimming cut 5 bases from V and 2 bases from J; bases unmatched to any gene: 6. CDR3 coding DNA: TGTGCTAGTGGTCCGGGGGGGGGTACCACAGATACGCAGTATTTT. As protein: CASGPGGGTTDTQYF.

This clone has a single count. This rearrangement joins TRBV9 to TRBJ2-3; D is perhaps TRBD2 (6 bases). Trimming cost V 4 bases and J 5 bases, with 17 bases left between them. CDR1 SGDLS and CDR2 YYNGEE come from the germline V gene. This CDR3 comprises 15 residues. The chain's CDR3 is CASSKSGSSVDTQYF. CDR3 sequence (DNA): TGTGCCAGCAGCAAGTCCGGGAGCTCGGTAGATACGCAGTATTTT. Full variable domain (remainder filled in from reference TRBV9 and TRBJ2-3): DSGVTQTPKHLITATGQRVTLRCSPRSGDLSVYWYQQSLDQGLQFLIQYYNGEERAKGNILERFSAQQFPDLHSELNLSSLELGDSALYFCASSKSGSSVDTQYFGPGTRLTVL.

This chain joins TRBV6-6 and TRBJ2-7; 9 bases are a match to TRBD1. Losses at the gene ends were 5 bases for V and 6 bases for J; bases not matched to a gene: 2. Germline V CDR1 and CDR2: MNHNY, SVGAGI (reference sequence). This CDR3 has 12 residues. CDR3 bases: TGTGCCAGCAGTGCGGACAGGGGCGAGCAGTACGTC. The encoded protein is CASSADRGEQYV.